Each of the 18 T cell receptor beta chains below was sequenced from the same sample in a study of T cell responses to AZD1222 COVID-19 vaccine. Profiling relied on immunoSEQ multiplex PCR, and the TCRdb table lists in-frame clones only, not all of them. The table shows about 150,000 clones, with approximately 90% occurring only once. Here the sequenced sample was peripheral blood, taken 28 days after the second AZD1222 dose. The receptor source for this set is an adult who received the AZD1222 COVID-19 vaccine.

The CDR3 spells CASSESGSMNTEAFF. Written as DNA, the CDR3 is TGCGCCAGCAGCGAGAGCGGCAGTATGAACACTGAAGCTTTCTTT. The rearrangement joins TRBV10-2 to TRBJ1-1; D is uncertain. The germline CDR1 and CDR2 sequences are WSHSY and SAAADI. Trimming removed 6 bases from V and 0 bases from J, with 14 bases in between. There are 15 residues in the CDR3.

The rearrangement joins TRBV7-2 to TRBJ2-1, with 7 bases lining up with TRBD2. CDR3 length: 14 residues. V lost 3 bases to trimming and J lost 12 bases; unmatched junction nucleotides: 11. The germline CDR1 and CDR2 sequences are SGHTA and FQGNSA. DNA for the CDR3: TGTGCCAGCAGCTTGTACGGGAGGCCCGGGGGGCAGTTCTTC. Its translation is CASSLYGRPGGQFF.

V is TRBV10-3 and J is TRBJ1-3; D remains unclear. The V and J ends lost 0 bases and 3 bases respectively, with 6 bases between them. This CDR3 comprises 14 residues. Germline lookup yields CDR1 ENHRY and CDR2 SYGVKD. The CDR3 region is CAISESGGGNTIYF. The DNA for the CDR3 is TGTGCCATCAGTGAGTCCGGCGGTGGAAACACCATATATTTT.

The chain is built from TRBV2 and TRBJ2-7; TRBD2 aligns across 9 bases. The CDR3 length is 14 residues. The V and J ends lost 6 bases and 2 bases, in that order; junction bases with no gene match: 5. CDR1 is SNHLY and CDR2 is FYNNEI in the germline V gene. The CDR3 nucleotides read TGTGCCAGCAGGCGGGAGGGGGAGACCTACGAGCAGTACTTC. Translation gives CASRREGETYEQYF.

The chain carries TRBV6-5 and TRBJ1-1; no clear D. The CDR3 is 15 amino acids. Between the trimmed V and J ends, which lost 0 bases and 3 bases, there was a span of 11 bases. Germline values: CDR1 MNHEY, CDR2 SVGAGI. In nucleotides, the CDR3 is TGTGCCAGCAGTTACTCGATAGGTTGGGACACTGAAGCTTTCTTT. Translating gives CASSYSIGWDTEAFF.

The CDR3 DNA follows: TGCGCCAGCAGCAGATCCGGACAGGGCCAAGGCTACGAGCAGTACTTC. It specifies CASSRSGQGQGYEQYF. The chain has TRBV5-1 and TRBJ2-7; 8 nucleotides agree with TRBD1. V lost 4 bases and J lost 3; bases outside the gene matches: 12. CDR3 length equals 16 residues. Germline assignment: CDR1 SGHRS and CDR2 YFSETQ.

V and J are TRBV27 and TRBJ1-2, with a possible D match to TRBD1 (6 bases). The CDR3 loop spans 16 amino acids. Per the germline V gene, CDR1 is MNHEY and CDR2 is SMNVEV (reference sequence). V lost 6 bases and J 5 bases, leaving 22 bases between the germline ends. The CDR3 is CASRESLGGAGYGYTF. In DNA, the CDR3 is TGTGCCAGCAGGGAATCGTTGGGGGGGGCAGGGTATGGCTACACCTTC.

Note on this clone: The junction does not match germline at one end; this may be a read error. The rearrangement joins TRBV4-1 to TRBJ2-5, with D tentatively TRBD1 (6 bases). Germline CDR1 and CDR2: MGHRA and YSYEKL. The CDR3 loop spans 14 amino acids. CDR3 in amino acids: CASSQATGKEAQYF. DNA for the CDR3: TGCGCCAGCAGCCAAGCTACAGGGAAAGAGGCCCAGTACTTC.

The chain is built from TRBV10-2 and TRBJ2-1, with 9 bases that match TRBD2. From germline, CDR1 is WSHSY and CDR2 SAAADI. CDR3 size: 17 residues. The V segment lost 3 bases and the J segment 5 bases; nucleotides outside the gene matches: 11. CDR3 DNA: TGCGCCAGCAGTGATCCCTATAGCGGGAGTTTCCACAATGAGCAGTTCTTC. Protein sequence: CASSDPYSGSFHNEQFF.

The genes are TRBV29-1 and TRBJ2-7; tentative D call: TRBD1 (5 bases). V shed 6 bases and J shed 6 bases, with 21 bases lying between them. The germline gives CDR1 SQVTM, CDR2 ANQGSEA. This CDR3 contains 14 residues. The CDR3 loop is CSVGPDSGPGEQYF. The CDR3 DNA reads TGCAGCGTGGGTCCCGACAGTGGACCCGGCGAGCAGTACTTC.

The rearrangement joins TRBV2 to TRBJ2-2, with TRBD2 matching 7 bases. CDR3 size: 15 residues. Germline V gene sequence: CDR1 SNHLY, CDR2 FYNNEI. With V trimmed by 7 bases and J by 5 bases, 10 bases remained unmatched. The CDR3 region has the DNA TGTGCCAGCAACCCAGGGCGGGAGTGGACCGGGGAGCTGTTTTTT. It encodes CASNPGREWTGELFF.

The chain couples TRBV5-1 to TRBJ1-6, with D perhaps TRBD1 (5 bases). Per the germline V gene, CDR1 is SGHRS and CDR2 is YFSETQ. The germline V and J ends were trimmed by 4 bases and 7 bases, with 9 bases remaining between them. This CDR3 spans 13 amino acids. The CDR3 sequence: CASSLGENSPLHF. For the CDR3, the DNA is TGCGCCAGCAGCCTAGGGGAGAATTCACCCCTCCACTTT.

The V gene is TRBV29-1, the J gene TRBJ1-2; D not resolved. The CDR3 totals 11 residues. The V gene lost 6 bases and the J gene lost 8 bases, with 13 bases spanning the gap. Germline V gene lookup returns CDR1 SQVTM and CDR2 ANQGSEA. In DNA, the CDR3 is TGCAGCGTCGATAAAGATCGGGGCTACACCTTC. It yields the protein CSVDKDRGYTF.

The chain carries TRBV4-2 and TRBJ2-5; 15 bases line up with TRBD2. In germline, CDR1 is LGHNA, CDR2 YNFKEQ. This CDR3 is built from 17 residues. Trimming took 5 bases from V and 5 from J; bases not matched to a gene: 9. This CDR3 is CASSEGLAGGLRETQYF. The CDR3 nucleotides are TGTGCCAGCAGCGAAGGACTAGCGGGAGGGTTGAGGGAGACCCAGTACTTC.

The V call is TRBV5-6, the J call TRBJ2-7, with D possibly being TRBD1 (6 bases). Germline V gene data show CDR1 as SGHDT and CDR2 as YYEEEE. Trimming removed 2 bases at V and 3 bases at J, with 9 bases between. This CDR3 is 13 amino acids long. The CDR3 here is CASSLIGGYEQYF. CDR3 nucleotides: TGTGCCAGCAGCTTAATAGGGGGCTACGAGCAGTACTTC.

The V and J genes are TRBV25-1 and TRBJ1-2, with unresolved D. The V gene's germline CDR1 is MGHDK and CDR2 SYGVNS. V lost 3 bases to trimming and J lost 7 bases, with 12 bases between them. The CDR3 extends over 13 amino acids. The CDR3 region has the DNA TGTGCCAGCAGTGACTCTTTAGAGACTGGCTACACCTTC. This gives the protein CASSDSLETGYTF.

The chain carries TRBV11-2 and TRBJ1-1; D remains unclear. The CDR3 length is 13 residues. Trimming pared 7 bases from V and 1 base from J, leaving 10 bases between. Germline V gives CDR1 SGHAT, CDR2 FQNNGV. The DNA for the CDR3 is TGTGCCAGCACCCAACGGAGGAACACTGAAGCTTTCTTT. Amino acid sequence: CASTQRRNTEAFF.

V gene TRBV7-9 combines with J gene TRBJ2-7, with D unresolved. CDR1 is SEHNR, CDR2 FQNEAQ, per germline (reference sequence). V was trimmed by 4 bases and J by 2 bases, leaving 12 bases between them. CDR3 length equals 14 residues. DNA of the CDR3: TGTGCCAGCAGCTACGACACCCACACCTACGAGCAGTACTTC. Its protein product is CASSYDTHTYEQYF.